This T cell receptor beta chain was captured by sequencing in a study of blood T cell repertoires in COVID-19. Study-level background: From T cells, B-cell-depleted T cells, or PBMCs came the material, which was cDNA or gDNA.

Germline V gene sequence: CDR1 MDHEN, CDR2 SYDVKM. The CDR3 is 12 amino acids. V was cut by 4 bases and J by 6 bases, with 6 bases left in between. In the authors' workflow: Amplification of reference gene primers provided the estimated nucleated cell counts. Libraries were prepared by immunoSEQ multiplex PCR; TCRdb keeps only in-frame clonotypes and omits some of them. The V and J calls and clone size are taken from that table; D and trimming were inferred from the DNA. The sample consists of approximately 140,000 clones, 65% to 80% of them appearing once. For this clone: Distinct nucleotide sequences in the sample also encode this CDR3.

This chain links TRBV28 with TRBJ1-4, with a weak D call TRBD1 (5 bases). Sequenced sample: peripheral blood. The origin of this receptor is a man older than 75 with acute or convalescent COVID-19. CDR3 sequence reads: CASSSGDEKLFF. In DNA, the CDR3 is TGTGCCAGCAGTTCGGGGGATGAAAAACTGTTTTTT.